A selection of T cell receptor beta chains follows, all from one sample in a study of cytomegalovirus exposure and HLA in healthy donors. The assay was immunoSEQ multiplex PCR, and TCRdb's table has in-frame clones only and misses some. The sample yields more than 45,000 clones, roughly 90% seen once. Material: PBMCs. The receptors come from a woman aged 30 to 39 in good health and CMV-seronegative. The CDR3 runs from the conserved cysteine through the conserved F or W. A D gene is named only where the DNA matches it firmly. The listing skips clone size in some rows; elsewhere it reads once, few, many or a size class.

abundance,j_gene,d_gene,v_gene,CDR3aa,CDR3nt
-,TRBJ1-4,-,TRBV5-1,CASRQATNEKLFF,TGCGCCAGCCGGCAGGCAACTAATGAAAAACTGTTTTTT
-,TRBJ2-2,-,TRBV2,CASYAQGATGELFF,TGTGCCAGCTACGCACAAGGGGCTACCGGGGAGCTGTTTTTT
few,TRBJ2-7,-,TRBV10-1,CASIASFYEQYF,TGCGCCAGCATCGCGAGTTTCTACGAGCAGTACTTC
-,TRBJ1-1,-,TRBV12-5,CASGFQNTEAFF,TGTGCGTCAGGATTTCAGAACACTGAAGCTTTCTTT
-,TRBJ1-2,-,TRBV5-6,CASSLPGSYGYTF,TGTGCCAGCAGCTTGCCGGGGAGCTATGGCTACACCTTC
-,TRBJ2-3,-,TRBV7-3,CASSQGGTASTDTQYF,TGTGCCAGCAGCCAAGGGGGGACAGCTAGCACAGATACGCAGTATTTT
-,TRBJ2-4,TRBD2,TRBV2,CASSEGGASGKGNIQYF,TGTGCCAGCAGTGAAGGGGGGGCTAGCGGGAAGGGAAACATTCAGTACTTC
-,TRBJ2-3,TRBD2,TRBV2,CASSTSGWMDTQYF,TGTGCCAGCAGCACTAGCGGGTGGATGGATACGCAGTATTTT
-,TRBJ2-7,TRBD1,TRBV5-1,CASSQGQGTYEQYF,TGCGCCAGCAGTCAAGGACAGGGTACATACGAGCAGTACTTC
-,TRBJ1-2,-,TRBV27,CASSFWGEGAYGYTF,TGTGCCAGCAGTTTTTGGGGGGAAGGGGCCTATGGCTACACCTTC
few,TRBJ2-7,TRBD2,TRBV19,CASSIEGTSGVSYEQYF,TGTGCCAGTAGTATAGAGGGGACTAGCGGGGTCTCCTACGAGCAGTACTTC
-,TRBJ2-7,-,TRBV7-9,CASSRMMGNSYEQYF,TGTGCCAGCAGCCGCATGATGGGCAACTCCTACGAGCAGTACTTC
-,TRBJ2-7,-,TRBV30,CAWSTPFYGPEYF,TGTGCCTGGAGTACCCCCTTTTATGGCCCCGAGTACTTC
-,TRBJ1-2,TRBD1,TRBV9,CASSVDGTGFGYTF,TGTGCCAGCAGCGTGGATGGGACAGGGTTTGGCTACACCTTC
-,TRBJ1-2,TRBD1,TRBV27,CASSSIRQQGAQVYGYTF,TGTGCCAGCAGTTCGATCAGGCAACAGGGGGCACAAGTCTATGGCTACACCTTC
once,TRBJ1-1,-,TRBV27,CASRGELGTEAFF,TGTGCCAGCAGGGGAGAGTTGGGCACTGAAGCTTTCTTT
-,TRBJ1-5,-,TRBV10-2,CASSEGQKNNQPQHF,TGCGCCAGCAGTGAGGGACAGAAAAACAATCAGCCCCAGCATTTT
-,TRBJ1-1,TRBD1,TRBV27,CASSELTGVSAFF,TGTGCCAGCAGCGAACTCACAGGGGTGTCGGCTTTCTTT
-,TRBJ2-7,-,TRBV28,CASSLSTGRYEQYF,TGTGCCAGCAGTTTATCGACAGGGAGGTACGAGCAGTACTTC
-,TRBJ1-2,-,TRBV6-5,CASARSILNYGYTF,TGTGCCAGCGCTCGCAGTATCTTAAACTATGGCTACACCTTC
-,TRBJ1-5,-,TRBV6-4,CASSDAEGGQPQHF,TGTGCCAGCAGTGACGCCGAGGGAGGTCAGCCCCAGCATTTT
once,TRBJ2-1,TRBD1,TRBV6-5,CASNLGTASFNEQFF,TGTGCCAGCAACCTCGGGACAGCAAGCTTCAATGAGCAGTTCTTC
-,TRBJ1-2,-,TRBV18,CASSPSQVGGYTF,TGTGCCAGCTCACCATCTCAGGTCGGTGGCTACACCTTC
-,TRBJ2-2,TRBD2,TRBV5-5,CASSLLRWRTSGENTGELFF,TGTGCCAGCAGCTTGTTACGTTGGAGGACTAGCGGGGAGAACACCGGGGAGCTGTTTTTT
-,TRBJ1-2,-,TRBV6-5,CASSKTETYGYTF,TGTGCCAGCAGTAAAACGGAGACCTATGGCTACACCTTC
-,TRBJ1-1,-,TRBV6-1,CASSTSNTEAFF,TGTGCCAGCAGTACGAGTAACACTGAAGCTTTCTTT
-,TRBJ2-3,-,TRBV21-1,CATYDRSCKVCIDTQYF,TGTGCCACCTATGACAGGAGCTGCAAGGTGTGTATAGATACGCAGTATTTT
-,TRBJ2-3,-,TRBV18,CASSPTGGDTQYF,TGTGCCAGCTCACCGACCGGCGGAGATACGCAGTATTTT
-,TRBJ1-1,-,TRBV10-1,CASRETGNTEAFF,TGCGCCAGCAGGGAGACAGGGAACACTGAAGCTTTCTTT
few,TRBJ1-2,TRBD1,TRBV6-5,CASSWRTGYGYTF,TGTGCCAGCAGTTGGCGGACAGGATATGGCTACACCTTC
-,TRBJ2-1,TRBD2,TRBV5-1,CASRRLAGGSYNEQFF,TGCGCCAGCAGGAGACTAGCGGGAGGGAGTTACAATGAGCAGTTCTTC
-,TRBJ2-7,TRBD1,TRBV15,CATSRDPGQGYEQYF,TGTGCCACCAGCAGAGATCCGGGACAGGGGTACGAGCAGTACTTC
-,TRBJ2-5,TRBD1,TRBV7-2,CASSLQGAETQYF,TGTGCCAGCAGCTTACAGGGGGCAGAGACCCAGTACTTC
-,TRBJ2-1,-,TRBV9,CASSVAGDEQFF,TGTGCCAGCAGCGTAGCCGGGGATGAGCAGTTCTTC
-,TRBJ1-2,TRBD1,TRBV7-3,CASSPQGAEGYTF,TGTGCCAGCAGCCCCCAGGGGGCGGAAGGCTACACCTTC
-,TRBJ1-1,TRBD1,TRBV25-1,CASSEGQGTEAFF,TGTGCCAGCAGTGAAGGACAGGGTACTGAAGCTTTCTTT
-,TRBJ2-1,TRBD1,TRBV4-3,CASSQETTGGYNEQFF,TGCGCCAGCAGCCAAGAGACGACAGGGGGCTACAATGAGCAGTTCTTC
-,TRBJ2-7,-,TRBV9,CASSVGQGQGDGEQYF,TGTGCCAGCAGCGTAGGGCAGGGTCAGGGTGACGGCGAGCAGTACTTC
-,TRBJ2-1,-,TRBV23-1,CASTSVRGAGKELRNEQFF,TGCGCCAGCACGTCAGTACGGGGCGCGGGAAAGGAGTTACGCAATGAGCAGTTCTTC
-,TRBJ2-1,TRBD1,TRBV7-3,CASSYSGTGGDEQFF,TGTGCCAGCAGCTATTCCGGGACAGGGGGCGATGAGCAGTTCTTC
-,TRBJ2-3,-,TRBV20-1,CSAGDTDTQYF,TGCAGTGCCGGGGATACAGATACGCAGTATTTT
-,TRBJ2-5,TRBD1,TRBV25-1,CASSLRQGAEQETQYF,TGTGCCAGCAGTCTCCGACAGGGAGCGGAGCAAGAGACCCAGTACTTC
-,TRBJ1-4,-,TRBV7-2,CASSLSGPNEKLFF,TGTGCCAGCAGCTTATCTGGGCCTAATGAAAAACTGTTTTTT
-,TRBJ2-1,-,TRBV18,CASSPILADGNEQFF,TGTGCCAGCTCACCAATATTGGCCGACGGGAATGAGCAGTTCTTC
-,TRBJ1-5,-,TRBV4-1,CASSQVSISFGQPQHF,TGCGCCAGCAGCCAAGTATCTATTAGTTTCGGGCAGCCCCAGCATTTT